The 6 T cell receptor beta chains given below trace back to one sample, sequenced in a study of shared clonotypes between healthy human individuals. Repertoires were generated with immunoSEQ multiplex PCR, while TCRdb's copy carries only in-frame clones and drops some. The sample lists some 2,400,000 clones, approximately 94% occurring once. The sequencing input was naive CD4+ T cells sorted from blood. Subset in this sample: CD45RA+ positively selected. The source of these receptors is a young man in good health.

The chain is built from TRBV10-2 and TRBJ1-1; TRBD1 agrees at 11 bases. The ends lost 3 bases at V and 12 bases at J; junction bases unmatched: 9. Germline CDR1 WSHSY, CDR2 SAAADI. CDR3 length equals 14 residues. The CDR3 DNA is TGCGCCAGCAGTGAATTTAGGACAGGGGGCGATTCTTTCTTT. Translating it yields CASSEFRTGGDSFF.

The chain couples TRBV27 to TRBJ2-7; 8 bases are shared with TRBD1. The CDR3 sequence is 14 residues long. The V segment lost 6 bases and the J segment 4 bases; nucleotides outside the gene matches: 8. Germline-derived CDR1 and CDR2 are MNHEY and SMNVEV (reference sequence). The CDR3: CASRVGQAAYEQYF. For the CDR3, the DNA is TGTGCCAGCAGGGTGGGACAGGCCGCTTACGAGCAGTACTTC.

The chain carries TRBV29-1 and TRBJ1-2, with 8 bases matching TRBD1. The ends lost 1 base at V and 2 bases at J; junction bases unmatched: 3. Per the germline V gene, CDR1 is SQVTM and CDR2 is ANQGSEA. CDR3 length: 14 residues. CDR3 bases: TGCAGCGTTGAAGGCAGGGGGCAGAACTATGGCTACACCTTC. Translating it yields CSVEGRGQNYGYTF.

Written as DNA, the CDR3 is TGTGCCACCCAGACAGGGGGCCGCGAGCAGTACTTC. This encodes CATQTGGREQYF. V and J are TRBV10-3 and TRBJ2-7, with 10 nucleotides matching TRBD1. The CDR3 is 12 amino acids. Germline loops: CDR1 ENHRY, CDR2 SYGVKD. Losses at the gene ends were 10 bases for V and 6 bases for J; bases not matched to a gene: 6.

The V and J genes are TRBV30 and TRBJ2-7; D perhaps matches TRBD2 (5 bases). Germline CDR1 GTSNPN, CDR2 SVGIG (reference sequence). The CDR3 sequence is 14 residues long. Trimming stripped 2 bases from V and 7 bases from J, with 18 bases between. The CDR3 sequence: CAWSPRRTDGEQYF. The DNA for the CDR3 is TGTGCCTGGAGTCCGAGGAGGACCGATGGTGAGCAGTACTTC.

The V gene is TRBV28, the J gene TRBJ2-7; 14 nucleotides line up with TRBD2. From germline, CDR1 is MDHEN and CDR2 SYDVKM. This CDR3 is built from 15 residues. The V segment lost 3 bases and the J segment 6 bases; nucleotides outside the gene matches: 4. The CDR3 DNA reads TGTGCCAGCAGTTTGGGGACTAGCGGGGGCTCCGAGCAGTACTTC. It translates to CASSLGTSGGSEQYF.